This entry describes one T cell receptor (beta chain). Its antigen is not identified. Regarding treatment: oral pan-JAK inhibitor, 5-10 mg twice daily. It was from alopecia areata patients that lesional scalp punch biopsies and peripheral blood were collected. RNA extraction was followed by reverse transcription into cDNA, which acted as the sequencing template. TCRdb's table, derived via immunoSEQ multiplex PCR, lists solely in-frame clones and lacks some. The top ten clones hold roughly an eighth of a sample with 130,000 or so clones, about 88% of them seen once. The data were obtained in a study of CD8+ T cells in alopecia areata. Turning to the study itself: The tofacitinib course ran for 6 to 18 months and was followed by 6 months off drug. The SALT score measured affected scalp surface percentage in treated patients. General study results and limits: Because of a solitary nonresponder, the connection of baseline CD8+ expansion to response stays uncertain.

Deletions cut 4 bases from V and 2 bases from J, with 13 bases between. Per germline, CDR1 SGDLS and CDR2 YYNGEE. This CDR3 contains 14 residues. This TCR came from a human donor with alopecia areata. The chain has TRBV9 and TRBJ2-7; D remains ambiguous. The sequencing here drew on CD8+ T cells sorted from blood, taken at week 4, from a patient treated with tofacitinib. The CDR3 nucleotides read TGTGCCAGCAGCCCTCCCGACGGCACCTACGAGCAGTACTTC. It is translated as CASSPPDGTYEQYF.